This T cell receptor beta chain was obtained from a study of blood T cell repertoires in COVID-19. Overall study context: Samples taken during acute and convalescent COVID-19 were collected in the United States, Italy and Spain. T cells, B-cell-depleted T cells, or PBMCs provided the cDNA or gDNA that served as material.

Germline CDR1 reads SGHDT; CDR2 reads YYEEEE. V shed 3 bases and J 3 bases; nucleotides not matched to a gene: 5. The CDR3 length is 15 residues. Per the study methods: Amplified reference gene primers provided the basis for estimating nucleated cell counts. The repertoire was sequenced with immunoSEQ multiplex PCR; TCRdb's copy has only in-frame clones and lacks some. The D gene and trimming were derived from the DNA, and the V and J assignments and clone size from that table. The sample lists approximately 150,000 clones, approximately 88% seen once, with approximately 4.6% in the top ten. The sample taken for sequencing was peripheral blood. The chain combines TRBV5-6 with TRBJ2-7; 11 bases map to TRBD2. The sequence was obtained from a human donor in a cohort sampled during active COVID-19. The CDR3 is CASSYTGTSGYEQYF. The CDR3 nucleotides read TGTGCCAGCAGCTATACCGGGACTAGCGGCTACGAGCAGTACTTC.